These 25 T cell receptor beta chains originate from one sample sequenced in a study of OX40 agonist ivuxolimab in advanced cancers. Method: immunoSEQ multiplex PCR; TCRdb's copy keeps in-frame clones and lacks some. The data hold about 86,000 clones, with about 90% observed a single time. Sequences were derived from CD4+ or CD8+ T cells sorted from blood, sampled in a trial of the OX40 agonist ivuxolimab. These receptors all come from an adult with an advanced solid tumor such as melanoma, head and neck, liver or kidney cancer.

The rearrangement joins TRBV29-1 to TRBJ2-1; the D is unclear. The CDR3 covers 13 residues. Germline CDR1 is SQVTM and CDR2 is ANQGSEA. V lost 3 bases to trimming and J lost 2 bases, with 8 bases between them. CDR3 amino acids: CSVENSPYNEQFF. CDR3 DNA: TGCAGCGTTGAGAACAGCCCCTACAATGAGCAGTTCTTC.

The CDR3 coding sequence is TGTGCCAGCAGCCGGACGGGTTATACTAGCACAGATACGCAGTATTTT. Amino acids: CASSRTGYTSTDTQYF. V usage is TRBV13 and J usage is TRBJ2-3; D is unresolved. Germline lookup yields CDR1 PRHDT and CDR2 FYEKMQ (reference sequence). The ends were cut back, 5 bases at V and 0 bases at J, with 15 bases in the middle. The CDR3 covers 16 residues.

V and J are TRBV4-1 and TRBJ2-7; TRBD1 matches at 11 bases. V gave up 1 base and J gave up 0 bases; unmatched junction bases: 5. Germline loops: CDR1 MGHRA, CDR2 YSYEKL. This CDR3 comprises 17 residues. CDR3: CASSQGPGTGGSYEQYF. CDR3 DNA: TGCGCCAGCAGCCAAGGTCCCGGGACAGGGGGCTCCTACGAGCAGTACTTC.

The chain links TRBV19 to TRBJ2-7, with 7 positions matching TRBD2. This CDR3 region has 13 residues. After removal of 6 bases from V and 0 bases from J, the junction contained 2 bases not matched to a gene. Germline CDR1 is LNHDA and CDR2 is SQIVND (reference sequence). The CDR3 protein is CASRGLNSYEQYF. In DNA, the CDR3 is TGTGCCAGTAGGGGACTAAACTCCTACGAGCAGTACTTC.

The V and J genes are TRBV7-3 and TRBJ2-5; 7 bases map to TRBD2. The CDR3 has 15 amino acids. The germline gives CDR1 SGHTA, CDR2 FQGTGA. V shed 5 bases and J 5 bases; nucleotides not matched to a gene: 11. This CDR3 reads CASSPTAGVVETQYF. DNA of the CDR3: TGTGCCAGCAGCCCTACGGCGGGAGTCGTGGAGACCCAGTACTTC.

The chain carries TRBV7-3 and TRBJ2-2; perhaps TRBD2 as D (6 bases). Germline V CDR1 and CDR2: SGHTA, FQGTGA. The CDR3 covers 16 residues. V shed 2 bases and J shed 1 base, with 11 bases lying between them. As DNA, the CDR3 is TGTGCCAGCAGCTTAGGGGGACTCCTGAACACCGGGGAGCTGTTTTTT. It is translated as CASSLGGLLNTGELFF. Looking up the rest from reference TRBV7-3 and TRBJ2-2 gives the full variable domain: GAGVSQTPSNKVTEKGKYVELRCDPISGHTALYWYRQSLGQGPEFLIYFQGTGAADDSGLPNDRFFAVRPEGSVSTLKIQRTERGDSAVYLCASSLGGLLNTGELFFGEGSRLTVL.

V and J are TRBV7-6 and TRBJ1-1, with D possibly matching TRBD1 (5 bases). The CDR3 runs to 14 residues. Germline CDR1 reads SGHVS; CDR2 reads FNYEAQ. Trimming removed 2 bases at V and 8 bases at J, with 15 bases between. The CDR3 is CASSLFQGSSEAFF. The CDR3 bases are TGTGCCAGCAGCTTATTCCAGGGATCCAGCGAAGCTTTCTTT.

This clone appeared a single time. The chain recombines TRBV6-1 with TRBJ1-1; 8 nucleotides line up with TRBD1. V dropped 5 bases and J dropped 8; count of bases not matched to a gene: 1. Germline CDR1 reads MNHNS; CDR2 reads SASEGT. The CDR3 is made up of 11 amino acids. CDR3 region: CASSRQGEAFF. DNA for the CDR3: TGTGCCAGCAGTCGACAGGGGGAAGCTTTCTTT.

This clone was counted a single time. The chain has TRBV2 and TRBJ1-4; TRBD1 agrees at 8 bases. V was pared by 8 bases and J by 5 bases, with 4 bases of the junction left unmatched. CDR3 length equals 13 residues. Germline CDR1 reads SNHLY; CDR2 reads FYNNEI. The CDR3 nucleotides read TGTGCCAGCGTCACAGGGGGAAATGAAAAACTGTTTTTT. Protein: CASVTGGNEKLFF.

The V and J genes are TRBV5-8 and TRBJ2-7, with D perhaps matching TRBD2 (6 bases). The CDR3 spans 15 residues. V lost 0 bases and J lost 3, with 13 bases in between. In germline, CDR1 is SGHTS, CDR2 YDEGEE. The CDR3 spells CASSLAAGSNYEQYF. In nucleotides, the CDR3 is TGTGCCAGCAGCTTGGCTGCGGGATCTAACTACGAGCAGTACTTC. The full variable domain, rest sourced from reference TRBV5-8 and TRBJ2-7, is EAGVTQSPTHLIKTRGQQATLRCSPISGHTSVYWYQQALGLGLQFLLWYDEGEERNRGNFPPRFSGRQFPNYSSELNVNALELEDSALYLCASSLAAGSNYEQYFGPGTRLTVT.

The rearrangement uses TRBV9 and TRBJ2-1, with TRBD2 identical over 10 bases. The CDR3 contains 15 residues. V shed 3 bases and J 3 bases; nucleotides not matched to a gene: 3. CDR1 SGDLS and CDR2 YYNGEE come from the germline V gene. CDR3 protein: CASSGGLADYNEQFF. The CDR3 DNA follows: TGTGCCAGCAGCGGCGGACTAGCGGACTACAATGAGCAGTTCTTC.

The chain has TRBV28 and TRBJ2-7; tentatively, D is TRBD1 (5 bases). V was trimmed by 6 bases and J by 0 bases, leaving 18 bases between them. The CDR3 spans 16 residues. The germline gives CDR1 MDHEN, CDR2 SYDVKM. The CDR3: CASSSQGMRSSYEQYF. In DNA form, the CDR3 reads TGTGCCAGCAGCTCGCAGGGAATGCGCAGCTCCTACGAGCAGTACTTC.

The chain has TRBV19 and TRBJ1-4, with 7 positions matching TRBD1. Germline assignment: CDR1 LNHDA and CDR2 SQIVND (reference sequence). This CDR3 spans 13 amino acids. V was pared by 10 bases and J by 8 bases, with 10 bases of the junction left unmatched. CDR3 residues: CATDDRDEEKLFF. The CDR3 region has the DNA TGTGCCACCGATGACAGGGACGAAGAAAAACTGTTTTTT.

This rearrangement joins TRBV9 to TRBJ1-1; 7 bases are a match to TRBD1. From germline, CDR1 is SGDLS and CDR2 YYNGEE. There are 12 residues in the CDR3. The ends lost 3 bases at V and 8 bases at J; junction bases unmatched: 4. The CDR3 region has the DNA TGTGCCAGCAGCGCTGGGACAGCAGAAGCTTTCTTT. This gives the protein CASSAGTAEAFF.

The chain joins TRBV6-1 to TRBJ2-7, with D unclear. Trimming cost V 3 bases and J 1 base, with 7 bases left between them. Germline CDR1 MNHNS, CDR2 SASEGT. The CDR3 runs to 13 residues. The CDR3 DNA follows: TGTGCCAGCAGTGATAGTGTGTCCTACGAGCAGTACTTC. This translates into CASSDSVSYEQYF.

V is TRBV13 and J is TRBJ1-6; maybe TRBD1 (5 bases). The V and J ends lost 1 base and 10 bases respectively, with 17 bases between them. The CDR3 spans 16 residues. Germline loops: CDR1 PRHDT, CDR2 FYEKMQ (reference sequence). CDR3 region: CASSLVGGVGFSPLHF. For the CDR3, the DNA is TGTGCCAGCAGCTTAGTGGGGGGTGTGGGATTCTCACCCCTCCACTTT.

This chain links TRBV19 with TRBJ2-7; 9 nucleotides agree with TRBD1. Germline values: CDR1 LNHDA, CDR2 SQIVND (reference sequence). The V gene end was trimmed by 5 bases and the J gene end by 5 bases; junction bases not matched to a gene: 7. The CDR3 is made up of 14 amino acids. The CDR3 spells CASSGRDRAHEQYF. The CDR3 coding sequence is TGTGCCAGTAGTGGCCGGGACAGGGCCCACGAGCAGTACTTC.

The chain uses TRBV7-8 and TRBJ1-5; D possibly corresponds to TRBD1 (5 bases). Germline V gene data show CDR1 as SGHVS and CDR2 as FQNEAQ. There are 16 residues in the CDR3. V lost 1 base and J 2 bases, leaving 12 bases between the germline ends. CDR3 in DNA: TGTGCCAGCAGCTTAGTAGACGGGGACGGCAATCAGCCCCAGCATTTT. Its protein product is CASSLVDGDGNQPQHF.

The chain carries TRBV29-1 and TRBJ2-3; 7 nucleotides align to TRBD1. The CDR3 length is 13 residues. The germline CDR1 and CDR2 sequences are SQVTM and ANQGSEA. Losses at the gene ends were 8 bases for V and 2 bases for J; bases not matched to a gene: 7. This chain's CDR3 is CSTWTGDTDTQYF. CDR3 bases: TGCAGCACGTGGACAGGAGACACAGATACGCAGTATTTT.

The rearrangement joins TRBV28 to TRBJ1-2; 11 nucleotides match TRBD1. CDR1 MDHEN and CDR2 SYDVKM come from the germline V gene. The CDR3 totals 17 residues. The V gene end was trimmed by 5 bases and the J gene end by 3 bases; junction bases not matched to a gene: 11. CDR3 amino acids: CASSQGGTGQGDYGYTF. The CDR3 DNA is TGTGCCAGCAGTCAGGGCGGGACGGGACAGGGGGACTATGGCTACACCTTC.

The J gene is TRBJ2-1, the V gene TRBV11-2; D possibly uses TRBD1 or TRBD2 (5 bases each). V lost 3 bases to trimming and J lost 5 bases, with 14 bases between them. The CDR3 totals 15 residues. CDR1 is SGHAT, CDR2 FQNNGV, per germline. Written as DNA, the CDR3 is TGTGCCAGCAGCTTTTGGGGGAGTGAGAACAATGAGCAGTTCTTC. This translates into CASSFWGSENNEQFF.

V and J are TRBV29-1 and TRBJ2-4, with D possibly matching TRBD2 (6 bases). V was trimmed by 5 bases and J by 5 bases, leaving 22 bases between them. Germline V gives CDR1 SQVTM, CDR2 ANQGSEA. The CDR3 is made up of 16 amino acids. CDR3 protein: CSVKEGLLSAQNIQYF. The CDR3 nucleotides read TGCAGCGTTAAGGAGGGCCTACTTAGCGCGCAAAACATTCAGTACTTC.

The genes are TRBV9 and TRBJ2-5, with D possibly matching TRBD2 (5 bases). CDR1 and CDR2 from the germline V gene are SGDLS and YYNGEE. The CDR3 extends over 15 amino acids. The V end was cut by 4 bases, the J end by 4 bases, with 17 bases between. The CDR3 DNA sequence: TGTGCCAGCAGCCCCGGGAATTTATCGCCAGAGACCCAGTACTTC. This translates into CASSPGNLSPETQYF.

DNA of the CDR3: TGTGCCAGCAGCGTAGGAGAAGGATCTGGAAACACCATATATTTT. It is translated as CASSVGEGSGNTIYF. This sequence joins TRBV9 and TRBJ1-3, with D uncertain. The CDR3 totals 15 residues. Trimming pared 0 bases from V and 1 base from J, leaving 8 bases between. Germline V lookup: CDR1 SGDLS, CDR2 YYNGEE.

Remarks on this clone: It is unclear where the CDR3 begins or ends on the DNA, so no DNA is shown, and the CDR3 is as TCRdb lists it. The CDR3 region is CASSWGRGNF. This rearrangement joins TRBV25-1 to TRBJ2-7; the listed D gene, TRBD2, was not tested against the DNA. The CDR3 spans 10 amino acids, including both terminal residues. From germline, CDR1 is MGHDK and CDR2 SYGVNS.